This T cell receptor (beta chain) was captured by sequencing in a study of OX40 agonist ivuxolimab in advanced cancers. Overall study: Every 2 weeks, ivuxolimab was infused into the patients intravenously at between 0.01 and 10 mg/kg.

The protocol was immunoSEQ multiplex PCR, while the TCRdb copy is restricted to in-frame clones and leaves out a portion. The repertoire holds more than 20,000 clones, with around 80% as singletons. The CDR3 loop spans 15 amino acids. Trimming took off 1 base at V and 2 bases at J, with 12 bases between the two ends. Germline CDR1 SGHAT, CDR2 FQNNGV. The sample holds one count of this clone. Its target is unknown. Overall study findings and caveats: Blood T cells, both CD4+ and CD8+, expanded clonally by week 6 at 0.1 to 3.0 mg/kg. Among the lowest peripheral clonal expansion occurred in 0.1-3.0 mg/kg partial responders.

Patients were ineligible given autoimmune disease history or systemic immunosuppression. The sample consisted of CD4+ or CD8+ T cells sorted from blood, taken in a trial of the OX40 agonist ivuxolimab. The sequence derives from an adult with an advanced solid tumor such as melanoma, head and neck, liver or kidney cancer. The rearrangement links TRBV11-2 to TRBJ2-7; no firm D call. CDR3 residues: CASSLGPEPPYEQYF. DNA of the CDR3: TGTGCCAGCAGCTTAGGGCCGGAACCTCCCTACGAGCAGTACTTC.